The T cell receptor (beta chain) described here comes from a study of cytomegalovirus exposure and HLA in healthy donors. CDR1 and CDR2 (germline): LNHNV, YYDKDF (reference sequence). Trimming took off 0 bases at V and 2 bases at J, with 8 bases between the two ends. This CDR3 comprises 14 residues. The PCR had 60 Vbeta and 13 Jbeta primers. Data came from immunoSEQ multiplex PCR; TCRdb stores just in-frame clones and leaves some out. This table holds about 160,000 clones, roughly 83% found once. The sequenced sample was PBMCs. V is TRBV15 and J is TRBJ2-7; D call uncertain. The sequence came from a boy between 2 and 10 years old in good health and CMV-seronegative. This CDR3 reads CATSRDTVTYEQYF. CDR3 in DNA: TGTGCCACCAGCAGAGATACGGTTACCTACGAGCAGTACTTC.